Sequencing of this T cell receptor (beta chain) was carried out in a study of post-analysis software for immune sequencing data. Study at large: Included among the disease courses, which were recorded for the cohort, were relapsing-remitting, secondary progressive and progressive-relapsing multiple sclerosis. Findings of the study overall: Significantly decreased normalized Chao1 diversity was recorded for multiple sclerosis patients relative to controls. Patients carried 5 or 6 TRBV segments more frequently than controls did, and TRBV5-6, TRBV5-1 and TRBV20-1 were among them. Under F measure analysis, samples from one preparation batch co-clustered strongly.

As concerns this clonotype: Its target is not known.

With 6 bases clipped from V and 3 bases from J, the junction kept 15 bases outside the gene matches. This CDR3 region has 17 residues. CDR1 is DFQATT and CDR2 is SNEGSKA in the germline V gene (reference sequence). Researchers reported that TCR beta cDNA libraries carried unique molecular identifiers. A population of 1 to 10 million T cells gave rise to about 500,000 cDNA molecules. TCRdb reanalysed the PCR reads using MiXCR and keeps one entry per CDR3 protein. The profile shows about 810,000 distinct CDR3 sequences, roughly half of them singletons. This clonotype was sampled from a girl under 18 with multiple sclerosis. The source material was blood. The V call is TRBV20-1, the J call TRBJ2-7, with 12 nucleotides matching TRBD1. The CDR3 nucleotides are TGCAGTGCAACCGGGACAGGGGGCCAGTCACAACTCTACGAGCAGTACTTC. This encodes CSATGTGGQSQLYEQYF.